The T cell receptor (delta chain) described here comes from a study of γδ T cells in repeated Plasmodium falciparum infection. The wider study: Over about 600 days, donors received four mosquito-bite P. falciparum NF54 infections. Timepoints: baseline, immediately before selected infections, and 21 days after every infection. Study-level results: Repeated controlled infections reportedly drove waves of new clonotype selection in Vdelta2-negative, mostly Vdelta1+, gammadelta repertoires.

In the case of this clone: The antigen remains unidentified. The protein given by TCRdb reflects a much larger clone and differs at residue 5 from this DNA's translation, likely from a read error; the protein shown is the DNA's translation.

Flow sorting of PBMC yielded separate Vgamma9/Vdelta2+ and Vdelta2-negative gammadelta T cell populations for bulk repertoire analysis. CDR3 length: 15 residues. V dropped 4 bases and J dropped 0 bases, with 12 bases sitting between them. The V gene's germline CDR1 is TSWWSYY and CDR2 QGS. Sequencing covered both gamma and delta TCR chains per sample. TCRdb called clones from the multiplex PCR reads again using CATT. The sample yields some 100,000 delta-chain clones, almost 1.5% seen once. This TCR came from a pool of human donors (malaria-infected and uninfected, not separated). The sample consisted of gamma-delta T cells from blood. This chain uses TRDV1 with TRDJ1; D is ambiguous. As TCRdb names no J gene, one was assigned here on the basis of a DNA match to germline. The CDR3 protein is CALGGLWLYTDKLIF. The CDR3 bases are TGTGCTCTTGGGGGACTTTGGTTGTACACCGATAAACTCATCTTT.